These 15 T cell receptor beta chains originate from one sample sequenced in a study of blood T cell repertoires in COVID-19. The method was immunoSEQ multiplex PCR; TCRdb's version includes in-frame clones alone and lacks a portion of them. The sample consists of approximately 450,000 clones, 70% to 90% of them appearing once. The sequenced sample consisted of PBMCs or T cells enriched from blood (not recorded which). Source of these receptors: a woman aged 18-35 years with acute COVID-19.

This clone was recorded once. V gene TRBV2 combines with J gene TRBJ2-1, with no clear D. The CDR3 is made up of 13 amino acids. V dropped 4 bases and J dropped 2 bases, with 6 bases sitting between them. CDR1 and CDR2 from the germline V gene are SNHLY and FYNNEI. The CDR3 loop is CASSGQAYNEQFF. CDR3 nucleotides: TGTGCCAGCAGTGGACAAGCCTACAATGAGCAGTTCTTC.

This sequence joins TRBV5-6 and TRBJ1-4; D is ambiguous. The CDR3 consists of 15 residues. The V and J ends lost 0 bases and 7 bases respectively, with 13 bases between them. Germline V gives CDR1 SGHDT, CDR2 YYEEEE. The CDR3 sequence: CASSLALLRREKLFF. CDR3 coding DNA: TGTGCCAGCAGCTTGGCACTACTAAGACGTGAAAAACTGTTTTTT.

V gene TRBV10-3 combines with J gene TRBJ1-1, with unresolved D. Trimming removed 7 bases at V and 0 bases at J, with 9 bases between. The CDR3 runs 13 residues. Per germline, CDR1 ENHRY and CDR2 SYGVKD. The CDR3 DNA reads TGTGCCATCACCGCCGGTATGAACACTGAAGCTTTCTTT. This codes for CAITAGMNTEAFF.

V usage is TRBV9 and J usage is TRBJ2-1; 14 bases map to TRBD2. The CDR3 extends over 18 amino acids. Looked up from germline, CDR1 is SGDLS and CDR2 is YYNGEE. J was trimmed by 0 bases and V by 8 bases; bases with no gene match: 10. CDR3 DNA: TGTGCCAGTGGATTGGGACTAGCGGGGGACATCTCCTACAATGAGCAGTTCTTC. Its protein is CASGLGLAGDISYNEQFF.

This sequence joins TRBV24-1 and TRBJ2-3; D is perhaps TRBD2 (7 bases). Deletions cut 1 base from V and 4 bases from J, with 17 bases between. The germline CDR1 and CDR2 sequences are KGHDR and SFDVKD. CDR3 size: 17 residues. CDR3 residues: CATSDFSGAGAADTQYF. As DNA, the CDR3 is TGTGCCACCAGTGATTTTTCGGGGGCGGGAGCCGCAGATACGCAGTATTTT.

This clone was recorded only once. The chain employs TRBV18 and TRBJ1-3; 8 bases line up with TRBD1. The germline CDR1 and CDR2 sequences are KGHSH and LQKENI. V shed 1 base, J shed 0 bases, and the junction held 2 bases outside the gene matches. The CDR3 spans 16 residues. CDR3 sequence (DNA): TGTGCCAGCTCACCACTAGGGACAGGCTCTGGAAACACCATATATTTT. Its translation: CASSPLGTGSGNTIYF.

V and J are TRBV6-5 and TRBJ1-2; a possible D gene is TRBD1 (5 bases). Germline loops: CDR1 MNHEY, CDR2 SVGAGI. The CDR3 is 15 residues long. V dropped 6 bases and J dropped 8 bases, with 22 bases sitting between them. CDR3 coding DNA: TGTGCCAGCAGGCCCCAAATAACCGGGACTATGGGCTACACCTTC. This sequence encodes CASRPQITGTMGYTF.

The chain's CDR3 is CASRPQGNEQFF. The CDR3 coding sequence is TGTGCCAGCAGGCCTCAGGGTAATGAGCAGTTCTTC. The genes are TRBV7-9 and TRBJ2-1; D possibly corresponds to TRBD1 (5 bases). Deletions cut 6 bases from V and 7 bases from J, with 10 bases between. Per the germline V gene, CDR1 is SEHNR and CDR2 is FQNEAQ (reference sequence). The CDR3 length is 12 residues.

This chain uses TRBV11-2 with TRBJ2-1, with 9 bases aligning to TRBD2. Trimming at V came to 1 base and at J to 9 bases, leaving 1 base not matched to a gene. Germline-derived CDR1 and CDR2 are SGHAT and FQNNGV. This CDR3 has 13 residues. CDR3 region: CASSLVAGVEQFF. The CDR3, as DNA: TGTGCCAGCAGCTTAGTAGCGGGGGTTGAGCAGTTCTTC.

This chain joins TRBV5-1 and TRBJ1-6, with 8 bases aligning to TRBD1. This CDR3 spans 14 amino acids. The V segment lost 2 bases and the J segment 9 bases; nucleotides outside the gene matches: 4. Germline loops: CDR1 SGHRS, CDR2 YFSETQ. The CDR3 DNA follows: TGCGCCAGCAGCTTCGGAGACAGGGGTTCACCCCTCCACTTT. The encoded protein is CASSFGDRGSPLHF.

V and J are TRBV21-1 and TRBJ2-7; TRBD1, as called in the table, went unchecked against the DNA. TRBV21-1 is a documented pseudogene. This CDR3 has 14 amino acids. The CDR3: CASKGTGGLYEQYF. The CDR3 bases are TGTGCCAGCAAGGGGACAGGGGGCCTATACGAGCAGTACTTC.

This clone was seen repeatedly, ten times or more. The rearrangement links TRBV7-6 to TRBJ2-1, with 7 bases identical to TRBD1. Germline CDR1 and CDR2: SGHVS and FNYEAQ. With 5 bases clipped from V and 0 bases from J, the junction kept 7 bases outside the gene matches. The CDR3 length is 16 residues. For the CDR3, the DNA is TGTGCCAGCAGCGCGCGACAGGGAATCTCCTACAATGAGCAGTTCTTC. It yields the protein CASSARQGISYNEQFF.

The chain couples TRBV12-5 to TRBJ1-5; D call uncertain. V lost 0 bases to trimming and J lost 4 bases, with 4 bases between them. Germline-derived CDR1 and CDR2 are LGHNT and FRNRAP. CDR3 length: 13 residues. The CDR3 coding sequence is TGTGCTAGTGGTTTGGTACTTAATCAGCCCCAGCATTTT. This codes for CASGLVLNQPQHF.

The J gene is TRBJ2-2, the V gene TRBV6-2 or TRBV6-3, with TRBD2 identical over 12 bases. The CDR3 covers 18 residues. Germline values: CDR1 MNHEY, CDR2 SVGEGT. V lost 0 bases and J lost 4; bases outside the gene matches: 6. The CDR3 DNA follows: TGTGCCAGCAGTTACTCGCCGACTAGCGGGAGTAGCACCGGGGAGCTGTTTTTT. Translating it yields CASSYSPTSGSSTGELFF.

The CDR3 loop reads CASSPPGSGNTIYF. In DNA, the CDR3 is TGTGCCAGCAGCCCGCCTGGGAGTGGAAACACCATATATTTT. The chain couples TRBV11-2 to TRBJ1-3; no clear D. Germline V gene data show CDR1 as SGHAT and CDR2 as FQNNGV. The CDR3 runs 14 residues. Trimming took 5 bases from V and 3 from J, leaving 11 bases between them.